This T cell receptor beta chain originates from a study of cytomegalovirus exposure and HLA in healthy donors. Study observations and caveats: Reports showed the classifier diagnosing cytomegalovirus status with high specificity and sensitivity. Subsequent analysis revealed that first-cohort TCR clusters tended to co-occur in the approximately 120 validation repertoires. TCR sequences were mostly rare, though some public TCRs occurred in many donors.

While the first cohort had fewer than 850 subjects, the donors belonged to the separate validation cohort of fewer than 150 subjects. V lost 1 base to trimming and J lost 14 bases, with 11 bases between them. In germline, CDR1 is MDHEN, CDR2 SYDVKM. This CDR3 is built from 11 residues. In regard to this clone: The antigen is undetermined.

Sequencing was performed with immunoSEQ multiplex PCR; in TCRdb, only in-frame clones are kept and a portion is missing. The sample lists about 360,000 clones, 86% occurring once. The J gene is TRBJ1-2, the V gene TRBV28, with D uncertain. This receptor was obtained from a young woman in good health and CMV-seronegative. Sequencing input: PBMCs. This CDR3 is CASSLYFSITF. The CDR3, as DNA: TGTGCCAGCAGTTTATATTTTTCTATAACCTTC.